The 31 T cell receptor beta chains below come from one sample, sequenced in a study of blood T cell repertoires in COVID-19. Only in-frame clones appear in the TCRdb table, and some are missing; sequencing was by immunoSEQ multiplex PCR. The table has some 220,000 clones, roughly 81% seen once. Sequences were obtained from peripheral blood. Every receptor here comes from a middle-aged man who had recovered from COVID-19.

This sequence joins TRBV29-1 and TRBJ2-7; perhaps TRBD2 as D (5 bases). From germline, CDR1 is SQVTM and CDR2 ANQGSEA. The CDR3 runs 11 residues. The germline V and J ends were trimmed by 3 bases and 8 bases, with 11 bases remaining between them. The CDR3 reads CSVERGHKQYF. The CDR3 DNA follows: TGCAGCGTTGAGAGAGGGCACAAGCAGTACTTC.

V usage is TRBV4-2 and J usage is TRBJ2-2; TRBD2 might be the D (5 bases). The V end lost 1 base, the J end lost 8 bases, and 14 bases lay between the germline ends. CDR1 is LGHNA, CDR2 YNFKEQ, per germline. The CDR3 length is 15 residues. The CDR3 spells CASSQASLNPGELFF. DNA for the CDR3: TGTGCCAGCAGCCAAGCTAGCCTAAACCCGGGGGAGCTGTTTTTT.

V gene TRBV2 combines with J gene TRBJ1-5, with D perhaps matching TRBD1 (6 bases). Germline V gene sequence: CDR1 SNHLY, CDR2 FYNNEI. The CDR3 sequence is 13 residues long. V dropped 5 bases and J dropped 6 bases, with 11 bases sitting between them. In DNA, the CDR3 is TGTGCCAGCAGTACCGGGGGGCTTCAGCCCCAGCATTTT. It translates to CASSTGGLQPQHF.

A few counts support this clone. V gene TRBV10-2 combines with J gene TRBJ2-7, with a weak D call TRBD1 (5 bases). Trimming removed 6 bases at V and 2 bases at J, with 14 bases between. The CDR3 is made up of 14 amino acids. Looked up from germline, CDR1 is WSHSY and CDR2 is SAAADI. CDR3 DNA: TGCGCCAGCAGCGCCGCAGGGTTACCCTACGAGCAGTACTTC. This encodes CASSAAGLPYEQYF.

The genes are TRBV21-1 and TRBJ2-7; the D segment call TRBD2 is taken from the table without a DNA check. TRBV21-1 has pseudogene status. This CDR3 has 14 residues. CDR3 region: CASSNNSLSYEQYF. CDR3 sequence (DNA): TGTGCCAGCAGCAATAATTCCTTGTCCTACGAGCAGTACTTC.

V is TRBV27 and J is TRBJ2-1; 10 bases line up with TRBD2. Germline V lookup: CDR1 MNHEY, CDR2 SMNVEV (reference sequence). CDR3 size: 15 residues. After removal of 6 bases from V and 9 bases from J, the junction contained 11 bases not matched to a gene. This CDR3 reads CASRNPTGTSVEQFF. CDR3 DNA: TGTGCCAGCAGAAACCCAACCGGGACTAGCGTTGAGCAGTTCTTC.

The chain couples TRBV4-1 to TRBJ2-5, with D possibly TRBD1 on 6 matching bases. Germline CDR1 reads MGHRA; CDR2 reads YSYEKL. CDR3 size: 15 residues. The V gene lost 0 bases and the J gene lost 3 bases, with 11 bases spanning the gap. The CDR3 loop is CASSQDGRTEETQYF. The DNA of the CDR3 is TGCGCCAGCAGCCAAGATGGCCGGACAGAAGAGACCCAGTACTTC.

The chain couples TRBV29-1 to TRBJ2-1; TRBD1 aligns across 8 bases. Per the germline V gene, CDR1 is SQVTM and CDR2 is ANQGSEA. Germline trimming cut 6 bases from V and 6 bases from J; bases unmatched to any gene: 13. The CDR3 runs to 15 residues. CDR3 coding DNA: TGCAGCGTACCGGTCGGGGCAGGGGGCTTCAATGAGCAGTTCTTC. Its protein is CSVPVGAGGFNEQFF.

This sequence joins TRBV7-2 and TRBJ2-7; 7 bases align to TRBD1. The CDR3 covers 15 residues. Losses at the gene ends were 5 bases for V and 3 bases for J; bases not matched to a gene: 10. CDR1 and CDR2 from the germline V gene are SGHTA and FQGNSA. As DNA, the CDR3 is TGTGCCAGCAGCCCATGGACAGGTAGTGGCTACGAGCAGTACTTC. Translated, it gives CASSPWTGSGYEQYF.

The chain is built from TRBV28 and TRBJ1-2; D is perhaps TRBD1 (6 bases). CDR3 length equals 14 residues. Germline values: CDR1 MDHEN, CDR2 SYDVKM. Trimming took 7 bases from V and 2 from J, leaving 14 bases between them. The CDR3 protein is CASNLRQGNYGYTF. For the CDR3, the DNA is TGTGCCAGCAATCTTAGGCAGGGGAACTATGGCTACACCTTC.

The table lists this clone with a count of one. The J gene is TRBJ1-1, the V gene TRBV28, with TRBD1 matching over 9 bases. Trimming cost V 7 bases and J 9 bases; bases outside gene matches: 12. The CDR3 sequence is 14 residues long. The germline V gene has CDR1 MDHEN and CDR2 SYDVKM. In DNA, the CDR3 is TGTGCCAGCATCCTCTCTTCCGGGACAGGGAAAGCTTTCTTT. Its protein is CASILSSGTGKAFF.

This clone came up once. CDR3 DNA sequence: TGTGCCAGCAGTCCTCTGACAGGGGGAAATGGGCAGCCCCAGCATTTT. It codes for CASSPLTGGNGQPQHF. The V and J genes are TRBV27 and TRBJ1-5; 9 bases line up with TRBD1. CDR1 and CDR2 (germline): MNHEY, SMNVEV (reference sequence). V was pared by 5 bases and J by 7 bases, with 12 bases of the junction left unmatched. The CDR3 is 16 amino acids.

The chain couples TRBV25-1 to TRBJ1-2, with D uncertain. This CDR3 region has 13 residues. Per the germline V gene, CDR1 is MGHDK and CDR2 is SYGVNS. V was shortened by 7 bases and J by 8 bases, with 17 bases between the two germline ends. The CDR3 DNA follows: TGTGCCAGCAAACGGCCGGAGTCTGGGGGCTACACCTTC. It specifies CASKRPESGGYTF.

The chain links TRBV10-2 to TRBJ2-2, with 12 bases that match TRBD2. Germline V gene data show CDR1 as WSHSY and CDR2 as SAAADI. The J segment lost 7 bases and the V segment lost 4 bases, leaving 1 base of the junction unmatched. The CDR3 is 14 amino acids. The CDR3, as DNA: TGCGCCAGCAGTGTGACTAGCGGGAGCGGGGAGCTGTTTTTT. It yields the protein CASSVTSGSGELFF.

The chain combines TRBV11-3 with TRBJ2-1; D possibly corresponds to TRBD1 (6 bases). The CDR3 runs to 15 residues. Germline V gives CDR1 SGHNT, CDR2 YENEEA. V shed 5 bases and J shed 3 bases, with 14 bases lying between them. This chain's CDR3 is CASSTRQADYNEQFF. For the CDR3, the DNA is TGTGCCAGCAGCACGCGACAGGCCGACTACAATGAGCAGTTCTTC.

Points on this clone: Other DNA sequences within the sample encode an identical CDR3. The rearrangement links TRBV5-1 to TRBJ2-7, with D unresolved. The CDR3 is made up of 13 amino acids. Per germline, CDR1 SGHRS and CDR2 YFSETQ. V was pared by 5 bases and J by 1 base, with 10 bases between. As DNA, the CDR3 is TGCGCCAGCAGTTTAGCCTCGTCCTACGAGCAGTACTTC. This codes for CASSLASSYEQYF.

This chain's CDR3 is CASSPGQNTEAFF. The CDR3, as DNA: TGTGCCAGCAGCCCAGGACAGAACACTGAAGCTTTCTTT. The chain uses TRBV5-8 and TRBJ1-1, with a possible D match to TRBD1 (5 bases). Germline CDR1 and CDR2: SGHTS and YDEGEE. V lost 4 bases, J lost 1 base, and 8 bases lay in between. CDR3 size: 13 residues.

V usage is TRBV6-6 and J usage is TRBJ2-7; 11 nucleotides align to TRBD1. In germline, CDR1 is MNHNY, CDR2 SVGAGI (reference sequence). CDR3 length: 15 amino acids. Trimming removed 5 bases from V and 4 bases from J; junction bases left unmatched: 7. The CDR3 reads CASSMPGQGGYEQYF. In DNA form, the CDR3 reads TGTGCCAGCAGTATGCCGGGACAGGGGGGGTACGAGCAGTACTTC.

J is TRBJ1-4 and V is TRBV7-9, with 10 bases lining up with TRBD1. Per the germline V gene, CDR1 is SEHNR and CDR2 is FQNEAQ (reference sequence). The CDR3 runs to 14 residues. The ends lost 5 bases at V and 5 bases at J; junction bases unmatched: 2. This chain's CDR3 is CASSQGQGNEKLFF. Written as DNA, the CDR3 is TGTGCCAGCAGCCAGGGACAGGGGAATGAAAAACTGTTTTTT.

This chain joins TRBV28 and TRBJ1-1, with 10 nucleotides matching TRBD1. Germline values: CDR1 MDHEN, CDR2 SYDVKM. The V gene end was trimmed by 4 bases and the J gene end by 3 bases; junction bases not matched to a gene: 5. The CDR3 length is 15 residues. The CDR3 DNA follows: TGTGCCAGCAGTTCGGCGGGACAGGGGTACACTGAAGCTTTCTTT. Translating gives CASSSAGQGYTEAFF.

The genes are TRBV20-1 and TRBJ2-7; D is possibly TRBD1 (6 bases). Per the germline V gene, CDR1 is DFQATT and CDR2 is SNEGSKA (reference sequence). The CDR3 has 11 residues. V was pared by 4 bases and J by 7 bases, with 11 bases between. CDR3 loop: CSANYDREQYF. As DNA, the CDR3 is TGCAGTGCTAATTACGACAGGGAGCAGTACTTC.

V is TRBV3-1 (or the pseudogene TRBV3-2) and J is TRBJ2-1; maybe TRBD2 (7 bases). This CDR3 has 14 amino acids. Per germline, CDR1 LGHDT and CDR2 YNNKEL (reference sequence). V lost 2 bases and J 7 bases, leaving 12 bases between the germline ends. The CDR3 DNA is TGTGCCAGCAGCCAATTTAAGGGGGGGAATGAGCAGTTCTTC. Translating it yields CASSQFKGGNEQFF.

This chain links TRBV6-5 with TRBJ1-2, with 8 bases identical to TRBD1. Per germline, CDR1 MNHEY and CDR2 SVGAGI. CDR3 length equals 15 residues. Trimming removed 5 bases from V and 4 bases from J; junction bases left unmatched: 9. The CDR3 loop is CASSMTGATSYGYTF. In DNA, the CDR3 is TGTGCCAGCAGTATGACAGGGGCAACATCCTATGGCTACACCTTC.

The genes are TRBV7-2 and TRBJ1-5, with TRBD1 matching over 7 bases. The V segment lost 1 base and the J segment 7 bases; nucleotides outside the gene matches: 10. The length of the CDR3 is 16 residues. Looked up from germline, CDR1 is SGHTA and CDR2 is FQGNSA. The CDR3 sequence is CASSLVVQGLGQPQHF. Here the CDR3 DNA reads TGTGCCAGCAGCTTAGTCGTACAGGGGTTGGGACAGCCCCAGCATTTT.

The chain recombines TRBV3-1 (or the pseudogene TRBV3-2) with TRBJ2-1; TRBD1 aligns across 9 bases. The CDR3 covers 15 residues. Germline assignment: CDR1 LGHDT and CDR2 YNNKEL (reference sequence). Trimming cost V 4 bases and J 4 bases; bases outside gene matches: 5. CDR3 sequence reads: CASSLPGTGYNEQFF. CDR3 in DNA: TGTGCCAGCAGCCTACCGGGGACAGGGTACAATGAGCAGTTCTTC.

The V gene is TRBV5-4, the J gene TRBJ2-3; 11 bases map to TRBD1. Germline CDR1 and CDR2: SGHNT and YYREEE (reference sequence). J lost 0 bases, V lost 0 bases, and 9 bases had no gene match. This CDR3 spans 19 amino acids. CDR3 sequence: CASSLGLGTGGSSTDTQYF. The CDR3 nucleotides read TGTGCCAGCAGCTTGGGCCTCGGGACAGGGGGTTCCAGCACAGATACGCAGTATTTT. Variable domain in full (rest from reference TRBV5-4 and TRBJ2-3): ETGVTQSPTHLIKTRGQQVTLRCSSQSGHNTVSWYQQALGQGPQFIFQYYREEENGRGNFPPRFSGLQFPNYSSELNVNALELDDSALYLCASSLGLGTGGSSTDTQYFGPGTRLTVL.

The CDR3 coding sequence is TGCGCCAGCAGCTTGGACAGCGGGAGGGTGTCCTACGAGCAGTACTTC. Residues: CASSLDSGRVSYEQYF. The V and J genes are TRBV5-1 and TRBJ2-7, with TRBD2 identical over 10 bases. Germline CDR1 and CDR2: SGHRS and YFSETQ. This CDR3 spans 16 amino acids. J was trimmed by 1 base and V by 0 bases; bases with no gene match: 4.

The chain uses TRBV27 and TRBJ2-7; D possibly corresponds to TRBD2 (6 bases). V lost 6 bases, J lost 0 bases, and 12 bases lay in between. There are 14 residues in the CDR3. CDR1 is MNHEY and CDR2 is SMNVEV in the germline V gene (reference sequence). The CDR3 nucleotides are TGTGCCAGCAGCCCGGGACTCCTCTCCTACGAGCAGTACTTC. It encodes CASSPGLLSYEQYF.

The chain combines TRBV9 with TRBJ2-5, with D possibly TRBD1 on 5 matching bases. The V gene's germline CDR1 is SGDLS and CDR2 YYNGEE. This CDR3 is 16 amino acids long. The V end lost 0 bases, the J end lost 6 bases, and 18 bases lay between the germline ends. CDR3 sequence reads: CASSVGQGTSEKTQYF. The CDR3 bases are TGTGCCAGCAGCGTAGGGCAGGGAACCTCTGAAAAGACCCAGTACTTC.

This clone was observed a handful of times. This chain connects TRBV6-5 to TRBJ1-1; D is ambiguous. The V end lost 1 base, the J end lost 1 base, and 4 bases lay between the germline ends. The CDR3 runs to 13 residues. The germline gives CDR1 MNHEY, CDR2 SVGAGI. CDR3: CASSYWANTEAFF. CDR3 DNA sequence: TGTGCCAGCAGTTACTGGGCGAACACTGAAGCTTTCTTT.

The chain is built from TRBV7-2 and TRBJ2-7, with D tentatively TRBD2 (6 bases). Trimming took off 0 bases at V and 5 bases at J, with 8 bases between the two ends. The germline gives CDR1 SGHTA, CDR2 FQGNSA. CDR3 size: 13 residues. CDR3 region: CASSLAWRDEQYF. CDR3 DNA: TGTGCCAGCAGCTTAGCTTGGAGGGACGAGCAGTACTTC.